The T cell receptor beta chain under discussion was sequenced for a study of blood T cell repertoires in COVID-19. This CDR3 comprises 13 residues. The germline gives CDR1 MNHEY, CDR2 SVGEGT. V lost 2 bases and J 8 bases, leaving 12 bases between the germline ends. Only in-frame clones appear in the TCRdb table, and some are missing; sequencing was by immunoSEQ multiplex PCR. Seen here are 130,000 or so clones, 55% to 70% observed once, and the top ten hold roughly 2%. This rearrangement joins TRBV6-2 or TRBV6-3 to TRBJ1-2; perhaps TRBD1 as D (5 bases). This TCR was recovered from a woman aged 70-85 years with acute or convalescent COVID-19. Sequenced material: peripheral blood. CDR3 DNA sequence: TGTGCCAGCAGTTACCAGGGAATGAGCGGCTACACCTTC. The encoded protein is CASSYQGMSGYTF.